This T cell receptor (beta chain) was captured in a study of T-cell memory formation after mild COVID-19. Whole-study results and caveats: The pre-infection memory compartment contained some responding clones, suggesting cross-reactive memory joined.

This clonotype occurred a few times. Its antigen remains unidentified. MiXCR was run by TCRdb on the 5' RACE reads, yielding one entry per CDR3 protein. Of around 200,000 distinct CDR3 sequences listed, around 25% are singletons. The sequencing input was PBMCs or a T cell subset sorted from them (not recorded which). This receptor was obtained from an adult woman who had mild COVID-19 (a few samples of this study predate the infection). Cell type and time point are not known.

The CDR3 DNA reads as TGCAGCGTTGAAAACGCGAACACCGGGGAGCTGTTTTTT. Amino acid sequence: CSVENANTGELFF. V and J are TRBV29-1 and TRBJ2-2; unclear D gene. This CDR3 spans 13 amino acids. Germline V gives CDR1 SQVTM, CDR2 ANQGSEA. Trimming cost V 2 bases and J 0 bases, with 4 bases left between them.